The 3 T cell receptor beta chains reported below all come from one sample, sequenced in a study of T cell changes during pregnancy in multiple sclerosis. The data were produced by immunoSEQ multiplex PCR, yet TCRdb's version contains in-frame clones alone and is incomplete. The sample yields about 75,000 clones, 89% seen once. This specimen consisted of peripheral blood, obtained in the first trimester of pregnancy. The source is a female donor in good health, enrolled as a control in a pregnancy study.

The J gene is TRBJ1-1, the V gene TRBV28, with D possibly being TRBD1 (5 bases). Germline V gene data show CDR1 as MDHEN and CDR2 as SYDVKM. The ends were cut back, 3 bases at V and 12 bases at J, with 8 bases in the middle. The CDR3 consists of 10 residues. The CDR3 nucleotides read TGTGCCAGCAGTTTGGGGGGGTCTTTCTTT. Translating it yields CASSLGGSFF. Full variable domain (outside the CDR3, taken from reference TRBV28 and TRBJ1-1): DVKVTQSSRYLVKRTGEKVFLECVQDMDHENMFWYRQDPGLGLRLIYFSYDVKMKEKGDIPEGYSVSREKKERFSLILESASTNQTSMYLCASSLGGSFFGQGTRLTVV.

The rearrangement uses TRBV11-2 and TRBJ1-5; D is possibly TRBD1 (6 bases). Germline CDR1 reads SGHAT; CDR2 reads FQNNGV. Trimming took 8 bases from V and 3 from J, leaving 11 bases between them. This CDR3 is built from 13 residues. The DNA for the CDR3 is TGTGCCAGCGCAACAGGGTTCAATCAGCCCCAGCATTTT. Protein product: CASATGFNQPQHF. The variable domain in full, completed from reference TRBV11-2 and TRBJ1-5, reads EAGVAQSPRYKIIEKRQSVAFWCNPISGHATLYWYQQILGQGPKLLIQFQNNGVVDDSQLPKDRFSAERLKGVDSTLKIQPAKLEDSAVYLCASATGFNQPQHFGDGTRLSIL.

This chain joins TRBV11-2 and TRBJ2-1; TRBD2 matches at 9 bases. V was clipped by 7 bases and J by 4 bases; unmatched bases: 11. The CDR3 spans 16 residues. Germline CDR1 and CDR2: SGHAT and FQNNGV. The DNA of the CDR3 is TGTGCCAGCACCCTCAAGCGGGGGGCGGGATACAATGAGCAGTTCTTC. Its protein product is CASTLKRGAGYNEQFF.